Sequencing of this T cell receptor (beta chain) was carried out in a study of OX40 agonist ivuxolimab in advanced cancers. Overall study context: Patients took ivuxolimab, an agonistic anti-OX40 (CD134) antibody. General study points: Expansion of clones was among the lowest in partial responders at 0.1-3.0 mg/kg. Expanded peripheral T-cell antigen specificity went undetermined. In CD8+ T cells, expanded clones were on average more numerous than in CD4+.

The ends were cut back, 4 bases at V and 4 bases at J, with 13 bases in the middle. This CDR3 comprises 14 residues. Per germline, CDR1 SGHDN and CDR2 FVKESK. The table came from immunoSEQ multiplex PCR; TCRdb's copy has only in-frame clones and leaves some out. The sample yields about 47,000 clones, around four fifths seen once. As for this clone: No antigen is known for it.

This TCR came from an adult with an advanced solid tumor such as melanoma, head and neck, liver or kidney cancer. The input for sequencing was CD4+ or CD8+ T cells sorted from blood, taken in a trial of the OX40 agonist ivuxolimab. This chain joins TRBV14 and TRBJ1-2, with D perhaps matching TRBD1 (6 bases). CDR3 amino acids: CASSPGGGPYGYTF. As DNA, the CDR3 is TGTGCCAGCAGCCCGGGGGGCGGGCCCTATGGCTACACCTTC.